The clone carrying this T cell receptor beta chain has only one observation. As yet, its antigen is unknown. This sample was included in a study of lymphopenia after photon versus proton radiotherapy. Study findings and constraints: Under photons, naive T cells and diversity fell while effector/memory populations rose. After the lymphocyte nadir, photon-treated repertoires showed oligoclonal expansion, especially of CD8+ Temra cells.

Clones were read by immunoSEQ multiplex PCR, and TCRdb kept only the in-frame ones, dropping some. The sample holds approximately 66,000 clones, roughly 86% seen once. This clonotype was obtained from a man aged 35 to 55 with gastric cancer. The source material was peripheral blood, sampled from a patient treated with photon-based radiotherapy.

The CDR3 loop is CASSPGQGAEGPQHF. The CDR3 region has the DNA TGTGCCAGCAGCCCGGGACAGGGGGCGGAGGGGCCCCAGCATTTT. V and J are TRBV7-9 and TRBJ1-5, with TRBD1 matching 12 bases. Germline assignment: CDR1 SEHNR and CDR2 FQNEAQ (reference sequence). This CDR3 has 15 residues. The V and J ends lost 5 bases and 9 bases, in that order; junction bases with no gene match: 8.